Below, 20 T cell receptor beta chains from the same sample are listed, as sequenced in a study of blood T cell repertoires in COVID-19. Sequencing was performed with immunoSEQ multiplex PCR; in TCRdb, only in-frame clones are kept and a portion is missing. The sample yields about 160,000 clones, over 80% seen once. The source material was peripheral blood. All receptors come from a man aged 25 to 40 with COVID-19, enrolled during active disease.

The V gene is TRBV6-6, the J gene TRBJ2-2, with 11 bases matching TRBD1. Germline CDR1 reads MNHNY; CDR2 reads SVGAGI (reference sequence). After removal of 6 bases from V and 5 bases from J, the junction contained 2 bases not matched to a gene. The CDR3 is made up of 14 amino acids. Here the CDR3 reads CASRGQGGTGELFF. The CDR3 DNA reads as TGTGCCAGCAGGGGACAGGGGGGGACCGGGGAGCTGTTTTTT.

The J gene is TRBJ1-2, the V gene TRBV19; TRBD1 might be the D (5 bases). Germline CDR1 reads LNHDA; CDR2 reads SQIVND (reference sequence). Trimming removed 7 bases at V and 4 bases at J, with 19 bases between. This CDR3 has 15 amino acids. CDR3 loop: CASNQRGEVGYGYTF. The CDR3 DNA sequence: TGTGCCAGTAACCAAAGGGGTGAAGTTGGCTATGGCTACACCTTC.

This rearrangement joins TRBV3-1 (or the pseudogene TRBV3-2) to TRBJ2-1; 7 positions match TRBD2. Losses at the gene ends were 1 base for V and 9 bases for J; bases not matched to a gene: 9. CDR1 and CDR2 from the germline V gene are LGHDT and YNNKEL (reference sequence). The CDR3 runs to 15 residues. CDR3 DNA sequence: TGTGCCAGCAGCCAAGGTCGGGGAGGGCCCTGTGAGCAGTTCTTC. This sequence encodes CASSQGRGGPCEQFF.

The chain links TRBV9 to TRBJ1-6, with no clear D. V gave up 0 bases and J gave up 4 bases, with 11 bases separating them. Germline loops: CDR1 SGDLS, CDR2 YYNGEE. This CDR3 is built from 16 residues. CDR3 sequence reads: CASSVDFVPYNSPLHF. The CDR3 region has the DNA TGTGCCAGCAGCGTAGATTTTGTTCCTTATAATTCACCCCTCCACTTT.

The chain couples TRBV27 to TRBJ1-5; 12 bases line up with TRBD1. The CDR3 extends over 21 amino acids. The V gene's germline CDR1 is MNHEY and CDR2 SMNVEV (reference sequence). V gave up 4 bases and J gave up 0 bases; unmatched junction bases: 16. The CDR3 nucleotides are TGTGCCAGCAGTTGGGGATCGCACCGGGACAGGGGGCTCGTTAGCAATCAGCCCCAGCATTTT. Protein: CASSWGSHRDRGLVSNQPQHF.

This chain links TRBV5-1 with TRBJ1-1, with TRBD1 matching over 7 bases. V lost 0 bases to trimming and J lost 4 bases; unmatched junction nucleotides: 6. CDR1 and CDR2 (germline): SGHRS, YFSETQ. The length of the CDR3 is 15 residues. The CDR3 DNA follows: TGCGCCAGCAGCTTGGTGACAGGGATGGGCACTGAAGCTTTCTTT. Its translation is CASSLVTGMGTEAFF. Combining the CDR3 with reference TRBV5-1 and TRBJ1-1 gives the whole variable domain KAGVTQTPRYLIKTRGQQVTLSCSPISGHRSVSWYQQTPGQGLQFLFEYFSETQRNKGNFPGRFSGRQFSNSRSEMNVSTLELGDSALYLCASSLVTGMGTEAFFGQGTRLTVV.

This sequence joins TRBV7-2 and TRBJ2-3; 12 bases agree with TRBD1. The CDR3 spans 16 residues. V shed 4 bases, J shed 4 bases, and the junction held 6 bases outside the gene matches. Germline CDR1 is SGHTA and CDR2 is FQGNSA. CDR3 in amino acids: CASSSSGTGGADTQYF. CDR3 coding DNA: TGTGCCAGCAGCTCTTCCGGGACAGGGGGCGCAGATACGCAGTATTTT.

The chain has TRBV4-3 and TRBJ2-4; TRBD1 agrees at 9 bases. After removal of 3 bases from V and 7 bases from J, the junction contained 10 bases not matched to a gene. This CDR3 comprises 16 residues. Germline V gives CDR1 LGHNA, CDR2 YSLEER. CDR3 sequence (DNA): TGCGCCAGCAGCCATTTGGACAGGGGCGGGGAGAACATTCAGTACTTC. Its translation is CASSHLDRGGENIQYF.

The chain joins TRBV19 to TRBJ1-4; 7 nucleotides match TRBD1. The V gene's germline CDR1 is LNHDA and CDR2 SQIVND (reference sequence). The CDR3 extends over 16 amino acids. V was pared by 5 bases and J by 1 base, with 7 bases of the junction left unmatched. The CDR3 loop is CASSSSRTGTNEKLFF. CDR3 DNA: TGTGCCAGTAGTTCCTCTAGGACAGGAACTAATGAAAAACTGTTTTTT.

The chain couples TRBV5-8 to TRBJ1-5; 7 bases match TRBD1. V lost 3 bases to trimming and J lost 4 bases; unmatched junction nucleotides: 1. The CDR3 has 13 residues. Per the germline V gene, CDR1 is SGHTS and CDR2 is YDEGEE. The CDR3 spells CASSWDSNQPQHF. The CDR3 DNA is TGTGCCAGCAGCTGGGACAGTAATCAGCCCCAGCATTTT.

This clone was picked up one time. J is TRBJ2-7 and V is TRBV7-2; D unresolved. Trimming pared 0 bases from V and 1 base from J, leaving 4 bases between. The length of the CDR3 is 13 residues. Germline V gene lookup returns CDR1 SGHTA and CDR2 FQGNSA. The CDR3 sequence: CASSLATSYEQYF. The DNA of the CDR3 is TGTGCCAGCAGCTTAGCTACATCCTACGAGCAGTACTTC.

CDR3 DNA sequence: TGTGCCAGCAGTTTGGGGGGGATAAATTCACCCCTCCACTTT. This sequence encodes CASSLGGINSPLHF. The chain links TRBV28 to TRBJ1-6; tentative D call: TRBD1 (5 bases). CDR3 length: 14 residues. Trimming removed 3 bases from V and 7 bases from J, with 10 bases in between. The germline gives CDR1 MDHEN, CDR2 SYDVKM.

The V gene is TRBV2, the J gene TRBJ2-7; 8 positions agree with TRBD1. From germline, CDR1 is SNHLY and CDR2 FYNNEI. CDR3 length: 14 amino acids. J gave up 4 bases and V 4 bases, and 6 bases lay outside the gene matches. This CDR3 is CASSAQGAVYEQYF. CDR3 coding DNA: TGTGCCAGCAGTGCGCAGGGGGCTGTTTACGAGCAGTACTTC.

V usage is TRBV27 and J usage is TRBJ2-7, with a tentative D call TRBD2 (6 bases). The CDR3 length is 14 residues. Germline-derived CDR1 and CDR2 are MNHEY and SMNVEV (reference sequence). Trimming removed 2 bases at V and 4 bases at J, with 12 bases between. The CDR3 protein is CASSLDGSGYEQYF. CDR3 bases: TGTGCCAGCAGTTTAGACGGGAGCGGTTACGAGCAGTACTTC.

The J gene is TRBJ1-2, the V gene TRBV6-5; 7 nucleotides agree with TRBD1. Trimming removed 5 bases from V and 4 bases from J; junction bases left unmatched: 7. Germline V gives CDR1 MNHEY, CDR2 SVGAGI. The CDR3 is 14 residues long. The CDR3, as DNA: TGTGCCAGCAGTCAAACAGGGGTCGGCTATGGCTACACCTTC. This encodes CASSQTGVGYGYTF.

The chain employs TRBV5-5 and TRBJ2-2, with 7 bases aligning to TRBD1. Trimming cost V 5 bases and J 6 bases; bases outside gene matches: 10. The germline CDR1 and CDR2 sequences are SGHKS and YYEKEE (reference sequence). The CDR3 contains 15 residues. DNA of the CDR3: TGTGCCAGCAGGCAACCGGGACAGTCCTCCGGGGAGCTGTTTTTT. This encodes CASRQPGQSSGELFF.

This clone occurred once. The chain couples TRBV7-2 to TRBJ2-2, with 10 bases identical to TRBD1. This CDR3 has 15 amino acids. V trimming: 3 bases; J trimming: 3 bases; junction bases outside the gene matches: 1. Germline loops: CDR1 SGHTA, CDR2 FQGNSA. The CDR3 DNA is TGTGCCAGCAGCTTGGGACAGGGGTACACCGGGGAGCTGTTTTTT. The encoded protein is CASSLGQGYTGELFF.

The chain joins TRBV18 to TRBJ2-6, with 7 bases matching TRBD1. The CDR3 length is 17 residues. Germline CDR1 reads KGHSH; CDR2 reads LQKENI. After removal of 1 base from V and 0 bases from J, the junction contained 3 bases not matched to a gene. CDR3 sequence: CASSPLGTASGANVLTF. DNA for the CDR3: TGTGCCAGCTCACCACTCGGGACAGCCTCTGGGGCCAACGTCCTGACTTTC.

This chain links TRBV7-3 with TRBJ2-1; 7 nucleotides align to TRBD1. Per the germline V gene, CDR1 is SGHTA and CDR2 is FQGTGA. After removal of 5 bases from V and 0 bases from J, the junction contained 4 bases not matched to a gene. CDR3 length equals 15 residues. Here the CDR3 DNA reads TGTGCCAGCAGCCCTCGGGACAGCTCCTACAATGAGCAGTTCTTC. It encodes CASSPRDSSYNEQFF.

The chain links TRBV6-2 or TRBV6-3 to TRBJ2-7, with D maybe TRBD2 (6 bases). The V gene's germline CDR1 is MNHEY and CDR2 SVGEGT. This CDR3 region has 14 residues. Trimming shortened V by 6 bases and J by 3 bases, and 15 bases separated the two germline ends. CDR3 nucleotides: TGTGCCAGCAGCCTCACCTTGCGGGGCTACGAGCAGTACTTC. Protein sequence: CASSLTLRGYEQYF.